This TCR beta chain was identified during a study of blood T cell repertoires in COVID-19. Looking at the study overall: Whether acute or convalescent, the COVID-19 samples came from the United States, Italy and Spain. In each case, the material was cDNA or gDNA derived from T cells, B-cell-depleted T cells, or PBMCs.

The V segment lost 0 bases and the J segment 2 bases; nucleotides outside the gene matches: 16. This CDR3 region has 21 residues. The germline V gene encodes CDR1 SGDLS and CDR2 YYNGEE. The authors' processing: Amplification from reference gene primers served as the basis for estimated nucleated cell counts. Profiling relied on immunoSEQ multiplex PCR, and the TCRdb table lists in-frame clones only, not all of them. That table supplies the V and J calls and clone size; D and trimming were determined from the DNA. This table holds 180,000 or so clones, around 87% found once. V is TRBV9 and J is TRBJ2-3; TRBD2 matches at 12 bases. The source material was peripheral blood. The sequence was obtained from a man aged 35 to 55 with active or convalescent COVID-19. CDR3 in amino acids: CASSVVPHGGSSGGDTDTQYF. CDR3 nucleotides: TGTGCCAGCAGCGTAGTACCCCATGGGGGGTCTAGCGGGGGGGACACAGATACGCAGTATTTT.